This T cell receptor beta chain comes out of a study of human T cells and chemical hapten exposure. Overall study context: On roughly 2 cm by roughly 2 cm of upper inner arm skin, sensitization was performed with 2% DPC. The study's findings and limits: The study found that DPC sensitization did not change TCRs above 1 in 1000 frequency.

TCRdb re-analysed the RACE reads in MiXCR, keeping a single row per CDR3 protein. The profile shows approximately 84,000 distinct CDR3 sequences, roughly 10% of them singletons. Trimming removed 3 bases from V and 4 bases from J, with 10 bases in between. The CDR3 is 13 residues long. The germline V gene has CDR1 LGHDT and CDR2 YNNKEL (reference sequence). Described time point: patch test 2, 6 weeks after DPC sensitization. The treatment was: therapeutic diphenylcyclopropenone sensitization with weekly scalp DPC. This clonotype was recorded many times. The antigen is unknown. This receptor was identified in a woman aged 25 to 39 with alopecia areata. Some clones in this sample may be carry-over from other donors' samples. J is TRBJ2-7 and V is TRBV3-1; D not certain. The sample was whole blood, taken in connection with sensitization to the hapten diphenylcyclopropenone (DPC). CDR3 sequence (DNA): TGTGCCAGCAGCCAGGTCATTGGTTACGAGCAGTACTTC. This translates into CASSQVIGYEQYF.